This is a list of T cell receptor beta chains from one sample in a study of STAT5B mutations in CD4+ large granular lymphocyte leukemia. The method was immunoSEQ multiplex PCR; TCRdb's version includes in-frame clones alone and lacks a portion of them. The sample lists 38,000 or so clones, around 85% seen once, with around 1.2% in the top ten. The sequenced sample was CD4+ T cells from blood buffy coats. Receptor source: a human donor in good health. Both conserved end residues are part of each CDR3. D genes are given only for firm matches. Rows may omit the clone size; those that give it use once, few, many or a size class.

j_gene: TRBJ2-7; v_gene: TRBV30; abundance: once; d_gene: -; CDR3nt: TGTGCCTGGAGTGTACCAGGATGGGGGCACTACGAGCAGTACTTC; CDR3aa: CAWSVPGWGHYEQYF
j_gene: TRBJ1-1; v_gene: TRBV6-1; abundance: few; d_gene: -; CDR3nt: TGTGCCAGCAGTGCGGATTTCAACACTGAAGCTTTCTTT; CDR3aa: CASSADFNTEAFF
j_gene: TRBJ1-1; v_gene: TRBV6-5; abundance: -; d_gene: -; CDR3nt: TGTGCCAGCCAGACACCCATGAACACTGAAGCTTTCTTT; CDR3aa: CASQTPMNTEAFF
j_gene: TRBJ2-1; v_gene: TRBV4-1; abundance: -; d_gene: -; CDR3nt: TGCGCCAGCAGCCAAGAAGGACTTCCAGGGAGTGAGCAGTTCTTC; CDR3aa: CASSQEGLPGSEQFF
j_gene: TRBJ2-1; v_gene: TRBV27; abundance: -; d_gene: TRBD2; CDR3nt: TGTGCCAGTTCAGCGGGGGGCCCCTACAATGAGCAGTTCTTC; CDR3aa: CASSAGGPYNEQFF
j_gene: TRBJ1-2; v_gene: TRBV5-5; abundance: once; d_gene: TRBD1; CDR3nt: TGTGCCAGCAGCTTAGGACAGGGGTTCGGCTACACCTTC; CDR3aa: CASSLGQGFGYTF
j_gene: TRBJ2-3; v_gene: TRBV7-3; abundance: -; d_gene: TRBD1; CDR3nt: TGTGCCAGCAGCGGGACAGAGCTTAGCACAGATACGCAGTATTTT; CDR3aa: CASSGTELSTDTQYF
j_gene: TRBJ1-2; v_gene: TRBV29-1; abundance: -; d_gene: -; CDR3nt: TGCAGCGTTGTGTCCTCAATTTATGGCTACACCTTC; CDR3aa: CSVVSSIYGYTF
j_gene: TRBJ2-7; v_gene: TRBV19; abundance: few; d_gene: TRBD1; CDR3nt: TGTGCCAGTAGTAGGGGCGGGACAGGTTCCTACGAGCAGTACTTC; CDR3aa: CASSRGGTGSYEQYF
j_gene: TRBJ1-1; v_gene: TRBV28; abundance: -; d_gene: -; CDR3nt: TGTGCCAGCAGTTCCCCTTCGGACAGTAGCAATTATGAAGCTTTCTTT; CDR3aa: CASSSPSDSSNYEAFF
j_gene: TRBJ2-3; v_gene: TRBV19; abundance: -; d_gene: -; CDR3nt: TGTGCCAGTAGTCCCTCGGGGGTAGCGGCCCCCACAGATACGCAGTATTTT; CDR3aa: CASSPSGVAAPTDTQYF
j_gene: TRBJ2-5; v_gene: TRBV18; abundance: -; d_gene: -; CDR3nt: TGTGCCAGCTCACCACCAGGGCGGCGAGAGACCCAGTACTTC; CDR3aa: CASSPPGRRETQYF
j_gene: TRBJ2-2; v_gene: TRBV7-3; abundance: -; d_gene: -; CDR3nt: TGTGCCAGCAGCTTCGACAGGAACACCGGGGAGCTGTTTTTT; CDR3aa: CASSFDRNTGELFF
j_gene: TRBJ2-5; v_gene: TRBV5-4; abundance: -; d_gene: -; CDR3nt: TGTGCCAGCAGGGGAGGGAGCAGGGGAGGCGAGACCCAGTACTTC; CDR3aa: CASRGGSRGGETQYF
j_gene: TRBJ1-5; v_gene: TRBV5-1; abundance: -; d_gene: -; CDR3nt: TGCGCCAGCTCCCGGGACACCAATCAGCCCCAGCATTTT; CDR3aa: CASSRDTNQPQHF
j_gene: TRBJ2-7; v_gene: TRBV7-9; abundance: -; d_gene: TRBD1; CDR3nt: TGTGCCAGCAGCTTACCTGAGGGACAGGGGTCACCCTACGAGCAGTACTTC; CDR3aa: CASSLPEGQGSPYEQYF
j_gene: TRBJ2-1; v_gene: TRBV7-9; abundance: few; d_gene: -; CDR3nt: TGTGCCAGCAGCCCCGTCGACAATGAGCAGTTCTTC; CDR3aa: CASSPVDNEQFF
j_gene: TRBJ1-1; v_gene: TRBV2; abundance: once; d_gene: -; CDR3nt: TGTGCCAGCAGTGTAGTGTCAGGCGGAACTGAAGCTTTCTTT; CDR3aa: CASSVVSGGTEAFF
j_gene: TRBJ1-2; v_gene: TRBV27; abundance: -; d_gene: TRBD1; CDR3nt: TGTGCCAGCAGTTTCTCCACGGACAGGGTGTATGGCTACACCTTC; CDR3aa: CASSFSTDRVYGYTF
j_gene: TRBJ2-5; v_gene: TRBV6-1; abundance: -; d_gene: -; CDR3nt: TGTGCCAGCAGTCTTACGGGGCACTCGGAGACCCAGTACTTC; CDR3aa: CASSLTGHSETQYF
j_gene: TRBJ1-1; v_gene: TRBV11-1; abundance: -; d_gene: TRBD1; CDR3nt: TGTGCCAGCAGGGCCGGGACAGGGGTCACTGAAGCTTTCTTT; CDR3aa: CASRAGTGVTEAFF
j_gene: TRBJ2-5; v_gene: TRBV30; abundance: -; d_gene: -; CDR3nt: TGTGCCTGGAGAGGGACGGGCGAGACCCAGTACTTC; CDR3aa: CAWRGTGETQYF
j_gene: TRBJ2-7; v_gene: TRBV15; abundance: -; d_gene: -; CDR3nt: TGTGCCACCAGCAGAGGGGAAGACGAGCAGTACTTC; CDR3aa: CATSRGEDEQYF
j_gene: TRBJ2-3; v_gene: TRBV6-4; abundance: once; d_gene: TRBD1; CDR3nt: TGTGCCAGCAGCTCGGACAGGGGAGGGGCAGATACGCAGTATTTT; CDR3aa: CASSSDRGGADTQYF
j_gene: TRBJ2-2; v_gene: TRBV5-6; abundance: -; d_gene: -; CDR3nt: TGTGCCAGCAGCTCCTGGGTCACCGGGGAGCTGTTTTTT; CDR3aa: CASSSWVTGELFF
j_gene: TRBJ1-4; v_gene: TRBV7-9; abundance: -; d_gene: TRBD1; CDR3nt: TGTGCCAGCAGGCCCGGGACAGGGCGTCGGGGAGGAGAAAAACTGTTTTTT; CDR3aa: CASRPGTGRRGGEKLFF
j_gene: TRBJ1-2; v_gene: TRBV5-1; abundance: -; d_gene: TRBD1; CDR3nt: TGCGCCAGCAGCTTTGACAGGGGTGATGGCTACACCTTC; CDR3aa: CASSFDRGDGYTF
j_gene: TRBJ1-5; v_gene: TRBV4-1; abundance: -; d_gene: -; CDR3nt: TGCGCCAGCAGCCAACAACAGTGGCGATTTCAGCCCCAGCATTTT; CDR3aa: CASSQQQWRFQPQHF
j_gene: TRBJ2-3; v_gene: TRBV6-5; abundance: -; d_gene: TRBD2; CDR3nt: TGTGCCAGCAGTTACCAATCCCTAGCGGGGACAGATACGCAGTATTTT; CDR3aa: CASSYQSLAGTDTQYF
j_gene: TRBJ2-5; v_gene: TRBV7-2; abundance: -; d_gene: TRBD2; CDR3nt: TGTGCCAGCAGCCATGGACTAGCGGGAGGGTACCAAGAGACCCAGTACTTC; CDR3aa: CASSHGLAGGYQETQYF
j_gene: TRBJ2-7; v_gene: TRBV25-1; abundance: -; d_gene: -; CDR3nt: TGTGCCAGCAGTGAATCTGGATGGGGAGACAGAAACCCCTACGAGCAGTACTTC; CDR3aa: CASSESGWGDRNPYEQYF
j_gene: TRBJ2-7; v_gene: TRBV5-1; abundance: -; d_gene: TRBD1; CDR3nt: TGCGCCAGCAGCTTCGGGACAGGGGAAGGCGAGCAGTACTTC; CDR3aa: CASSFGTGEGEQYF
j_gene: TRBJ1-2; v_gene: TRBV15; abundance: -; d_gene: -; CDR3nt: TGTGCCACCAGCAGAGATAACGGGAACTATGGCTACACCTTC; CDR3aa: CATSRDNGNYGYTF
j_gene: TRBJ1-2; v_gene: TRBV19; abundance: -; d_gene: -; CDR3nt: TGTGCCAGTAGTATTGGGGGACAAGGGCGAGGCGGCTACACCTTC; CDR3aa: CASSIGGQGRGGYTF
j_gene: TRBJ1-2; v_gene: TRBV2; abundance: -; d_gene: -; CDR3nt: TGTGCCAGCAGTGAAGTAGCAGACGTAGGCTACACCTTC; CDR3aa: CASSEVADVGYTF
j_gene: TRBJ2-2; v_gene: TRBV9; abundance: -; d_gene: TRBD2; CDR3nt: TGTGCCAGCAGCGTAGTCGGGACTAGCGGACCCGAGGGCGGGGAGCTGTTTTTT; CDR3aa: CASSVVGTSGPEGGELFF
j_gene: TRBJ2-3; v_gene: TRBV2; abundance: -; d_gene: TRBD2; CDR3nt: TGTGCCAGCAGTGTGTTAGCGGGGGGTGGCACAGATACGCAGTATTTT; CDR3aa: CASSVLAGGGTDTQYF